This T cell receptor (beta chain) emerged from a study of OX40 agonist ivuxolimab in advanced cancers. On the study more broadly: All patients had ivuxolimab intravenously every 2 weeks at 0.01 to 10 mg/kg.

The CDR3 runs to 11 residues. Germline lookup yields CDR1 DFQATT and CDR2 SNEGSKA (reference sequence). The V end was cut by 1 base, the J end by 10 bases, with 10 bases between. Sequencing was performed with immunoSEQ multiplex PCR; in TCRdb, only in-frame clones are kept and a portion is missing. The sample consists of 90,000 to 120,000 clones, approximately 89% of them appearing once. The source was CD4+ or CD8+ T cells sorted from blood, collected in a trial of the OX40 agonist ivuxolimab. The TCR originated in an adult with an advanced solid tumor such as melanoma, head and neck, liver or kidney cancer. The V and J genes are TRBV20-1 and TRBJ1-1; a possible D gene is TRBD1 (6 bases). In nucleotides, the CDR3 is TGCAGTGCTAGAGGCCCGACAGGAGCTTTCTTT. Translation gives CSARGPTGAFF.